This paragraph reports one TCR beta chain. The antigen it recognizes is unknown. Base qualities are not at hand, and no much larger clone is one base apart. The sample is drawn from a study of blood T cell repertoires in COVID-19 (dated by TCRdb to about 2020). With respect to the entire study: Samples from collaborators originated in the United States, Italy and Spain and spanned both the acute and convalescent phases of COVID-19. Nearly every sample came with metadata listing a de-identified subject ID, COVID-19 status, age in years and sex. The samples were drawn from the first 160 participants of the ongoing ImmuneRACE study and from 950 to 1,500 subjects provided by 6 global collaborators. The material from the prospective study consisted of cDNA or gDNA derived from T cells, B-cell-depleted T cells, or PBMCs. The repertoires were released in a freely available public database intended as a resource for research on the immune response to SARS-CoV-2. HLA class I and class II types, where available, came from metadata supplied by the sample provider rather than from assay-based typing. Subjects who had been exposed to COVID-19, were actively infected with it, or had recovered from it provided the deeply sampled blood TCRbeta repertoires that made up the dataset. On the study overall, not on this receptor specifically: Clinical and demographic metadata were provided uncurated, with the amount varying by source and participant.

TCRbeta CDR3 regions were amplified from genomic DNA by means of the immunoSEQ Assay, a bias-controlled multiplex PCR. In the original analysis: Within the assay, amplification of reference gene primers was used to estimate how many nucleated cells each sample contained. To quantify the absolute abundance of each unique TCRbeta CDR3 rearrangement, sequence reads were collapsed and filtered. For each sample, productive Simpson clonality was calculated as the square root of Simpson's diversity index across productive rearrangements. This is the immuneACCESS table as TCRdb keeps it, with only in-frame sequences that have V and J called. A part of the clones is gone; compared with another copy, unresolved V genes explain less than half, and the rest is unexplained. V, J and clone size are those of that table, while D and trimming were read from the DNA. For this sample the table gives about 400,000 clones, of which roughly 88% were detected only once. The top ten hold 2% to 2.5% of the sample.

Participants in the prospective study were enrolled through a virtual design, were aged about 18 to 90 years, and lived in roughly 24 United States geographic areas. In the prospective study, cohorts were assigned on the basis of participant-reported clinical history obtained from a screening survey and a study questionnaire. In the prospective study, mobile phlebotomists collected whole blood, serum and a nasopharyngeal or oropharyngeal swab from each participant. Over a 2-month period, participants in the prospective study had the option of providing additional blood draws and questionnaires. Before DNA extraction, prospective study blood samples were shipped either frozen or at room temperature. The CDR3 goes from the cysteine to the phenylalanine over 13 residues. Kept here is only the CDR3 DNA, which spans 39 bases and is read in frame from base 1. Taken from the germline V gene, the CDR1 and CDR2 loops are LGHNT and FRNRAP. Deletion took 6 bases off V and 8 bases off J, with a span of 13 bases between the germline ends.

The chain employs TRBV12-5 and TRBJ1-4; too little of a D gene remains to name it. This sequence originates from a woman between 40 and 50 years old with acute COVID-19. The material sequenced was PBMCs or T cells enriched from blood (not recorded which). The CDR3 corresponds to CASGSLDGEKLFF. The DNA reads TGTGCTAGTGGCTCCCTTGACGGGGAAAAACTGTTTTTT.